This T cell receptor beta chain was recorded in a study of beta chain features in type 1 diabetes. Worth noting for this clone: One end of the junction varies from germline; a read error may be responsible.

Germline V lookup: CDR1 PRHDT, CDR2 FYEKMQ (reference sequence). This CDR3 is 17 amino acids long. All of the isolated RNA was reverse transcribed, so expressed TCRB transcripts were sequenced. TCRdb keeps only in-frame clones here, not all; method: immunoSEQ multiplex PCR. The table lists hundreds of thousands of clones, about 14% of them singletons. This TCR was recovered from a man aged 30 to 45 in good health. The rearrangement links TRBV13 to TRBJ2-5; 11 bases align to TRBD2. The sample consisted of central memory CD4+ T cells from blood. The chain's CDR3 is CASSSLASGGTLETRYF. The CDR3 DNA sequence: TGTGCCAGCAGCTCTCTGGCTAGCGGGGGGACTTTAGAGACCCGGTACTTC.